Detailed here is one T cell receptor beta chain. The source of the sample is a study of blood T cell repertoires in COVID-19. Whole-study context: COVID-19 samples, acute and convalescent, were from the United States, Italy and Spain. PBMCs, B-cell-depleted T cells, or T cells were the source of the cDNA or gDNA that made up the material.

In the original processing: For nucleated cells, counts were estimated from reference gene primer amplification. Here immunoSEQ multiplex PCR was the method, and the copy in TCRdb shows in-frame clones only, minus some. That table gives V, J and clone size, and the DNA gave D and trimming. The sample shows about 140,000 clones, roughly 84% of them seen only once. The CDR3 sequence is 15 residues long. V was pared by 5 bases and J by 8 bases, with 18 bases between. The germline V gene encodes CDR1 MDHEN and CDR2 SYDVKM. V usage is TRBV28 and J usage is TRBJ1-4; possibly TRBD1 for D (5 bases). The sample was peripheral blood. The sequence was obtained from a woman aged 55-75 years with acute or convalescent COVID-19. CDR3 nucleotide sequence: TGTGCCAGCAGTAATCCAGCGGGGGTTAGGGAAAAACTGTTTTTT. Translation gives CASSNPAGVREKLFF.